This record looks at one T cell receptor beta chain sequence and its context. As yet, its antigen is unknown. The CDR3 extends over 17 amino acids. Germline V lookup: CDR1 LGHNA, CDR2 YNFKEQ. The V segment lost 0 bases and the J segment 7 bases; nucleotides outside the gene matches: 11. This sample was included in a study of cytomegalovirus exposure and HLA in healthy donors. The assay was immunoSEQ multiplex PCR, and TCRdb's table has in-frame clones only and misses some. Of roughly 150,000 clones in the sample, approximately 90% are singletons; the top ten hold 0.69%. General study results and limits: In vitro, a few CMV-associated chains proved specific for CMV antigens.

The specimen was PBMCs. The gene calls are TRBV4-2 and TRBJ2-2; the match to TRBD2 covers 7 bases. The TCR was taken from a man aged 18 to 35 in good health and CMV-seronegative. CDR3 residues: CASSQDFRTRGDGELFF. The CDR3 DNA reads TGTGCCAGCAGCCAAGATTTCCGGACTAGGGGTGACGGGGAGCTGTTTTTT.